Listed here are 5 T cell receptor beta chains from one sample, sequenced in a study of T cells in Graves' hyperthyroidism and ophthalmopathy. TCR beta CDR3 sequences were amplified from RNA transcripts. The HTBI set primed first-round TCR CDR3 RT-PCR. Via MiXCR, TCRdb re-called the multiplex PCR reads, giving one row per CDR3 protein. Among 500,000 to 650,000 distinct CDR3 sequences listed, approximately 14% were seen once. The sequencing sample was made of blood. These receptors came from a woman in her forties or fifties with Graves' ophthalmopathy.

This clonotype was detected many times. The rearrangement joins TRBV7-9 to TRBJ2-1, with a weak D call TRBD2 (6 bases). Germline V gene sequence: CDR1 SEHNR, CDR2 FQNEAQ (reference sequence). CDR3 length equals 16 residues. Trimming took off 1 base at V and 4 bases at J, with 14 bases between the two ends. For the CDR3, the DNA is TGTGCCAGCAGCTTAGTTGCGGGACCTAAGTACAATGAGCAGTTCTTC. Translating it yields CASSLVAGPKYNEQFF.

This sequence joins TRBV27 and TRBJ1-2; no clear D. The ends were cut back, 6 bases at V and 5 bases at J, with 13 bases in the middle. The germline CDR1 and CDR2 sequences are MNHEY and SMNVEV (reference sequence). The CDR3 covers 13 residues. For the CDR3, the DNA is TGTGCCAGCAGGCCTCGATCGGGGTATGGCTACACCTTC. Translating it yields CASRPRSGYGYTF.

The chain combines TRBV20-1 with TRBJ1-2, with a possible D match to TRBD1 (5 bases). The CDR3 sequence is 11 residues long. CDR1 and CDR2 from the germline V gene are DFQATT and SNEGSKA (reference sequence). The germline V and J ends were trimmed by 6 bases and 6 bases, with 11 bases remaining between them. This chain's CDR3 is CSAKGNHGYTF. Written as DNA, the CDR3 is TGCAGTGCAAAGGGGAATCATGGCTACACCTTC.

This clonotype came up a few times. This chain links TRBV27 with TRBJ2-2, with 13 bases identical to TRBD2. The CDR3 loop spans 18 amino acids. J was trimmed by 4 bases and V by 5 bases; bases with no gene match: 10. Germline lookup yields CDR1 MNHEY and CDR2 SMNVEV (reference sequence). The CDR3 region is CASSKGLAGERGTGELFF. CDR3 bases: TGTGCCAGCAGTAAAGGACTAGCGGGAGAAAGAGGCACCGGGGAGCTGTTTTTT.

This chain links TRBV12-3 or TRBV12-4 with TRBJ1-5, with D uncertain. This CDR3 is built from 14 residues. Trimming pared 7 bases from V and 3 bases from J, leaving 13 bases between. CDR3 amino acids: CASTRFTDNQPQHF. The CDR3 bases are TGTGCCAGCACTAGGTTTACCGACAATCAGCCCCAGCATTTT.